Sequencing of this T cell receptor beta chain was carried out in a study of T cells in localized non-small cell lung cancer. Trimming cost V 5 bases and J 2 bases; bases outside gene matches: 6. This CDR3 has 14 amino acids. Per germline, CDR1 MNHNS and CDR2 SASEGT. Sequenced by immunoSEQ multiplex PCR; TCRdb stores in-frame clones only, minus some. The sample holds 26,000 or so clones, 70% to 90% seen once. The chain carries TRBV6-1 and TRBJ2-7; 7 bases align to TRBD2. Sample: peripheral blood, taken before any cancer treatment. The sequence derives from a female donor over 55 with stage II squamous cell lung carcinoma. The CDR3 DNA follows: TGTGCCAGCAGTAAGGCGGGGGACGCCTACGAGCAGTACTTC. It is translated as CASSKAGDAYEQYF.